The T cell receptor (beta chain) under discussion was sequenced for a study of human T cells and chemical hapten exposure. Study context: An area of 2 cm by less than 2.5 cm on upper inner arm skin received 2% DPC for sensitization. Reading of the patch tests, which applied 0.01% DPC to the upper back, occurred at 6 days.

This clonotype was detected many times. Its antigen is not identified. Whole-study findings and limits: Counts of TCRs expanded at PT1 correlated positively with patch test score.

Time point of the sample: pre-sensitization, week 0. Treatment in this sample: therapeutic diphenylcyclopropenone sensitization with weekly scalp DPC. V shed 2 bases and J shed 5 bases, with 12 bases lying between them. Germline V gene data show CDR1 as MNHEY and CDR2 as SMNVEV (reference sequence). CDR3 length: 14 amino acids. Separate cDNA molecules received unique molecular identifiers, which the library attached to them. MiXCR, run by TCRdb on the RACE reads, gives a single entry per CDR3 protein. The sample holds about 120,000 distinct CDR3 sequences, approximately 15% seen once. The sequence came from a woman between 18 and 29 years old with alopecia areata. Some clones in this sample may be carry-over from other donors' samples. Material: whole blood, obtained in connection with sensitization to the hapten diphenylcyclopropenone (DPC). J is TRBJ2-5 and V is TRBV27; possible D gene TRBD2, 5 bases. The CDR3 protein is CASSLRGFGETQYF. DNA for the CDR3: TGTGCCAGCAGTTTACGAGGGTTTGGGGAGACCCAGTACTTC.